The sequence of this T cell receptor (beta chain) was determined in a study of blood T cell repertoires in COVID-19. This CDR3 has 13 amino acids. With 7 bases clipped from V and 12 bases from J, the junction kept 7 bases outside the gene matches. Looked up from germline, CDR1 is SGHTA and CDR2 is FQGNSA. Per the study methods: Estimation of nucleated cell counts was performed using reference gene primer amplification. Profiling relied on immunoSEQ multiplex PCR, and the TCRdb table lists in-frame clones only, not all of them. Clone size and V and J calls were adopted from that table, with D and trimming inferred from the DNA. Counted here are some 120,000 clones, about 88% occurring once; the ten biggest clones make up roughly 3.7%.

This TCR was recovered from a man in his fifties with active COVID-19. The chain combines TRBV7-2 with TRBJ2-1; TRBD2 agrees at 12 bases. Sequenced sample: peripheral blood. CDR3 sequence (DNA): TGTGCCAGCAACACAATGACTAGCGGGAGGCAGTTCTTC. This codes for CASNTMTSGRQFF.